These 28 T cell receptor beta chains originate from one sample sequenced in a study of T cells expressing NK-cell markers. TCRdb reprocessed the 5' RACE reads and stores each CDR3 protein as one record, lacking DNA. The sample totals 350,000 to 450,000 distinct CDR3 sequences. Input material: blood T cells: a sorted CD56 or NKG2C T cell subset, CD4+ or CD8+ T cells, or bulk PBMC T cells (not recorded which). These receptors came from a man aged 18-69 years in good health.

This chain connects TRBV7-9 to TRBJ2-7. Germline loops: CDR1 SEHNR, CDR2 FQNEAQ (reference sequence). The CDR3 totals 14 residues. CDR3 sequence reads: CASRREKDGDEQYF.

The V gene is TRBV20-1, the J gene TRBJ2-7. The CDR3 covers 15 residues. The germline V gene has CDR1 DFQATT and CDR2 SNEGSKA (reference sequence). The CDR3 spells CSARSTRVRSNEQYF.

The chain has TRBV4-1 and TRBJ1-4; the D call from TCRdb, TRBD1, cannot be confirmed without DNA. This CDR3 region has 15 residues. Germline loops: CDR1 MGHRA, CDR2 YSYEKL. CDR3 in amino acids: CASSQGHGPNEKLFF.

This chain connects TRBV7-9 to TRBJ2-2; TCRdb selects TRBD2, and the lack of DNA leaves this call unchecked. Looked up from germline, CDR1 is SEHNR and CDR2 is FQNEAQ (reference sequence). The CDR3 covers 16 residues. This chain's CDR3 is CASSLGLAASTGELFF.

This CDR3 is CASSSPPGTGGWYEQFF. The J gene is TRBJ2-1, the V gene TRBV5-1; as DNA is missing, the TRBD1 call by TCRdb cannot be tested. This CDR3 contains 17 residues. Germline V gene sequence: CDR1 SGHRS, CDR2 YFSETQ.

The chain employs TRBV6-6 and TRBJ2-1; TCRdb names TRBD2, which stays unverified in the absence of DNA. CDR3 length: 13 residues. Germline loops: CDR1 MNHNY, CDR2 SVGAGI (reference sequence). The CDR3 sequence is CASSWALDSRQFF.

The J gene is TRBJ2-2, the V gene TRBV7-2; the D call of TRBD1 rests on TCRdb alone, since no DNA is present to check it. Germline CDR1 and CDR2: SGHTA and FQGNSA. There are 15 residues in the CDR3. The CDR3 spells CASRWDRRNTGELFF.

The V call is TRBV7-9, the J call TRBJ2-5. Germline V gives CDR1 SEHNR, CDR2 FQNEAQ (reference sequence). This CDR3 comprises 12 residues. Here the CDR3 reads CASSTTQETQYF.

This sequence joins TRBV2 and TRBJ1-4; without DNA, the TCRdb call of TRBD1 cannot be checked. CDR3 length equals 14 residues. Germline V gene data show CDR1 as SNHLY and CDR2 as FYNNEI. The CDR3 sequence is CASTLGQYNEKLFF.

The rearrangement links TRBV28 to TRBJ1-2. This CDR3 is built from 13 residues. Germline loops: CDR1 MDHEN, CDR2 SYDVKM. CDR3: CASSLLKNYGYTF.

V is TRBV5-1 and J is TRBJ2-1; with no DNA, the TCRdb D assignment of TRBD1 cannot be verified. The CDR3 is 14 amino acids. Germline V gene data show CDR1 as SGHRS and CDR2 as YFSETQ. This CDR3 is CASSARAGWSEQFF.

The chain joins TRBV6-1 to TRBJ1-3; TCRdb calls TRBD1, which cannot be checked without DNA. Germline CDR1 MNHNS, CDR2 SASEGT. CDR3 length equals 14 residues. The CDR3 region is CASRVQGAGNTIYF.

The V and J genes are TRBV6-1 and TRBJ1-1. The CDR3 extends over 15 amino acids. Germline loops: CDR1 MNHNS, CDR2 SASEGT. The CDR3: CASSDPPEWDTEAFF.

The chain uses TRBV28 and TRBJ2-7; TCRdb gives TRBD1 as the D gene, but with no DNA this cannot be confirmed. CDR1 MDHEN and CDR2 SYDVKM come from the germline V gene. This CDR3 has 15 amino acids. The CDR3 protein is CASSRDRGHVYEQYF.

The CDR3 sequence is CASSGHPLGYTF. The chain has TRBV2 and TRBJ1-2; TCRdb's D call, TRBD1, is unchecked because there is no DNA. This CDR3 has 12 amino acids. Germline loops: CDR1 SNHLY, CDR2 FYNNEI.

J is TRBJ2-3 and V is TRBV7-3; as DNA is missing, the TRBD1 call by TCRdb cannot be tested. The CDR3 is made up of 16 amino acids. Per germline, CDR1 SGHTA and CDR2 FQGTGA. CDR3 protein: CASRDPEGGLGDTQYF.

V gene TRBV13 combines with J gene TRBJ2-1. The CDR3 length is 12 residues. Germline CDR1 and CDR2: PRHDT and FYEKMQ (reference sequence). Here the CDR3 reads CASKNWVGEQFF.

This rearrangement joins TRBV6-1 to TRBJ1-6. The germline gives CDR1 MNHNS, CDR2 SASEGT. The CDR3 has 14 amino acids. CDR3 loop: CASSTGRPNSPLHF.

This rearrangement joins TRBV15 to TRBJ2-5; TCRdb's D call of TRBD2 is untestable without DNA. Germline V lookup: CDR1 LNHNV, CDR2 YYDKDF (reference sequence). This CDR3 has 15 amino acids. The CDR3 here is CATSSTGPLKETQYF.

The rearrangement links TRBV7-3 to TRBJ2-7; the TRBD1 assignment by TCRdb is unverifiable without DNA. The CDR3 extends over 14 amino acids. Germline V gene sequence: CDR1 SGHTA, CDR2 FQGTGA. The CDR3 protein is CASSPGGGGYEQYF.

This sequence joins TRBV12-3 or TRBV12-4 and TRBJ1-2. CDR3 length: 13 amino acids. CDR3 sequence: CASSLVGKSGYTF.

CDR3 region: CASGLGDRVRNEQFF. This chain joins TRBV12-5 and TRBJ2-1; TCRdb indicates TRBD1, and absent DNA this call remains unverified. This CDR3 spans 15 amino acids. Germline assignment: CDR1 LGHNT and CDR2 FRNRAP.

This rearrangement joins TRBV7-9 to TRBJ2-1; TCRdb gives TRBD1 as the D gene, but with no DNA this cannot be confirmed. The V gene's germline CDR1 is SEHNR and CDR2 FQNEAQ (reference sequence). This CDR3 contains 16 residues. The CDR3 reads CASSLVLAGEYNEQFF.

V gene TRBV4-2 combines with J gene TRBJ2-5; TCRdb indicates TRBD1, and absent DNA this call remains unverified. The CDR3 is 16 residues long. Germline-derived CDR1 and CDR2 are LGHNA and YNFKEQ. The CDR3 protein is CASSQTGTGGLETQYF.

The chain recombines TRBV14 with TRBJ2-1. The V gene's germline CDR1 is SGHDN and CDR2 FVKESK. The CDR3 runs 16 residues. CDR3 region: CASSQDGSVAYNEQFF.

This sequence joins TRBV25-1 and TRBJ2-7. Germline V gene lookup returns CDR1 MGHDK and CDR2 SYGVNS. CDR3 length equals 13 residues. This CDR3 is CASSTDPPYEQYF.

The chain carries TRBV7-3 and TRBJ2-2; the D call of TRBD1 rests on TCRdb alone, since no DNA is present to check it. CDR1 and CDR2 from the germline V gene are SGHTA and FQGTGA. This CDR3 has 18 amino acids. CDR3 loop: CASSSKPRTGATTGELFF.

The chain recombines TRBV7-9 with TRBJ2-1; the D call of TRBD1 rests on TCRdb alone, since no DNA is present to check it. The CDR3 spans 15 residues. The germline V gene encodes CDR1 SEHNR and CDR2 FQNEAQ (reference sequence). CDR3 protein: CASSPIGTGLNEQFF.